This record looks at one T cell receptor (beta chain) sequence and its context. Germline CDR1 LGHNA, CDR2 YNFKEQ. Trimming cost V 8 bases and J 4 bases, with 9 bases left between them. The CDR3 sequence is 12 residues long. The entry originates in a study of blood T cell repertoires in COVID-19. TCRdb's table, derived via immunoSEQ multiplex PCR, lists solely in-frame clones and lacks some. The data show 50,000 to 65,000 clones, roughly 89% seen once. The TCR originated in a human donor in a cohort sampled during active COVID-19. Sequenced material: peripheral blood. V gene TRBV4-2 combines with J gene TRBJ1-3; perhaps TRBD1 as D (5 bases). CDR3 in amino acids: CASGGVGNTIYF. The DNA for the CDR3 is TGTGCCAGCGGGGGGGTAGGAAACACCATATATTTT.